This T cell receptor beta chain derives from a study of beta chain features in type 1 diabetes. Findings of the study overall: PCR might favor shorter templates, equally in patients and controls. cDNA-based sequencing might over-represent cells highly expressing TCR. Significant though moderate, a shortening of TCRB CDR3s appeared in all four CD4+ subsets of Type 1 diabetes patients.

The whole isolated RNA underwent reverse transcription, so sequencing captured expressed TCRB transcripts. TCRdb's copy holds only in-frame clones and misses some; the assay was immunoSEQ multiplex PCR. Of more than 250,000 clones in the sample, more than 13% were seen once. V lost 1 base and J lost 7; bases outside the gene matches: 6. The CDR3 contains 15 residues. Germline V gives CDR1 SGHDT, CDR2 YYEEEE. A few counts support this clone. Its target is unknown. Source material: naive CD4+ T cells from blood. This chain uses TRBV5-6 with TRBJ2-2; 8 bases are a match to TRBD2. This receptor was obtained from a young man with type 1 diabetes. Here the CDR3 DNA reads TGTGCCAGCAGCTTGCCGGGACTAGTAGGCGGGGAGCTGTTTTTT. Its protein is CASSLPGLVGGELFF.